The 17 T cell receptor beta chains reported below all come from one sample, sequenced in a study of cytomegalovirus exposure and HLA in healthy donors. Clones were read by immunoSEQ multiplex PCR, and TCRdb kept only the in-frame ones, dropping some. This sample has a few hundred thousand clones, with more than 85% found just once. The sample consisted of PBMCs. The receptor set was obtained from a man aged 18 to 30 in good health and CMV-seropositive.

The chain recombines TRBV5-4 with TRBJ2-3; TRBD2 aligns across 14 bases. Germline CDR1 is SGHNT and CDR2 is YYREEE (reference sequence). This CDR3 has 19 amino acids. The trim removed 7 bases at V and 4 bases at J, leaving 17 bases unmatched. The CDR3 loop is CASFSGLAGEGGNADTQYF. CDR3 nucleotides: TGTGCCAGCTTCTCGGGACTAGCGGGAGAAGGGGGGAACGCAGATACGCAGTATTTT. The full variable domain, its missing parts supplied by reference TRBV5-4 and TRBJ2-3, is ETGVTQSPTHLIKTRGQQVTLRCSSQSGHNTVSWYQQALGQGPQFIFQYYREEENGRGNFPPRFSGLQFPNYSSELNVNALELDDSALYLCASFSGLAGEGGNADTQYFGPGTRLTVL.

The V and J genes are TRBV7-9 and TRBJ2-7; TRBD2 matches 8 bases. The trim removed 5 bases at V and 7 bases at J, leaving 10 bases unmatched. CDR1 is SEHNR and CDR2 is FQNEAQ in the germline V gene (reference sequence). This CDR3 has 14 amino acids. DNA of the CDR3: TGTGCCAGCAGCCCCTCGGGGGGGGCGCTTGAGCAGTACTTC. Translated, it gives CASSPSGGALEQYF.

This clone rates as medium-sized. The rearrangement joins TRBV30 to TRBJ1-1; D uncertain. Trimming cost V 2 bases and J 0 bases, with 7 bases left between them. There are 13 residues in the CDR3. The germline CDR1 and CDR2 sequences are GTSNPN and SVGIG (reference sequence). The CDR3 DNA sequence: TGTGCCTGGAGTATCGGTGTGAACACTGAAGCTTTCTTT. Its protein is CAWSIGVNTEAFF.

The genes are TRBV9 and TRBJ2-1; D gene ambiguous. V dropped 1 base and J dropped 10 bases, with 9 bases sitting between them. The CDR3 runs 12 residues. Germline CDR1 reads SGDLS; CDR2 reads YYNGEE. The CDR3 sequence is CASSVSAREQFF. The CDR3 region has the DNA TGTGCCAGCAGCGTAAGCGCTAGAGAGCAGTTCTTC.

The chain joins TRBV2 to TRBJ1-4; D gene uncertain. Germline-derived CDR1 and CDR2 are SNHLY and FYNNEI. Trimming cost V 6 bases and J 3 bases, with 5 bases left between them. The CDR3 has 12 residues. The CDR3 coding sequence is TGTGCCAGCAGAGTGGCTAATGAAAAACTGTTTTTT. Amino acids: CASRVANEKLFF.

V is TRBV5-5 and J is TRBJ2-1; perhaps TRBD2 as D (6 bases). Germline V gives CDR1 SGHKS, CDR2 YYEKEE (reference sequence). Trimming removed 4 bases from V and 4 bases from J, with 18 bases in between. The CDR3 extends over 16 amino acids. CDR3 coding DNA: TGTGCCAGCAGCCCGGCGGGGCAGGGTCTTTACAATGAGCAGTTCTTC. Translated: CASSPAGQGLYNEQFF.

V usage is TRBV6-5 and J usage is TRBJ2-7; D is unresolved. The CDR3 sequence is 14 residues long. Looked up from germline, CDR1 is MNHEY and CDR2 is SVGAGI. V gave up 4 bases and J gave up 4 bases, with 14 bases separating them. CDR3 region: CASSFNQSPYEQYF. The CDR3 bases are TGTGCCAGCAGTTTTAACCAGAGCCCTTACGAGCAGTACTTC.

The rearrangement links TRBV10-1 to TRBJ1-1; tentative D call: TRBD1 (5 bases). This CDR3 is built from 13 residues. V was pared by 3 bases and J by 11 bases, with 16 bases between. Germline assignment: CDR1 WNHNN and CDR2 SYGVQD (reference sequence). CDR3 in DNA: TGCGCCAGCAGTGATTCGGGACGGGGGGTGGCTTTCTTT. Encoded protein: CASSDSGRGVAFF.

J is TRBJ1-3 and V is TRBV9, with no clear D. The V end was cut by 0 bases, the J end by 2 bases, with 3 bases between. This CDR3 contains 13 residues. The germline V gene encodes CDR1 SGDLS and CDR2 YYNGEE. The CDR3 nucleotides are TGTGCCAGCAGCGTAGAAGCTGGAAACACCATATATTTT. This translates into CASSVEAGNTIYF.

The CDR3 spells CASSSGTGYEQYF. The CDR3 DNA sequence: TGTGCCAGCAGCTCGGGGACAGGCTACGAGCAGTACTTC. V and J are TRBV11-2 and TRBJ2-7; 8 bases map to TRBD1. Looked up from germline, CDR1 is SGHAT and CDR2 is FQNNGV. CDR3 length equals 13 residues. The V segment lost 4 bases and the J segment 3 bases; nucleotides outside the gene matches: 2.

This clone was seen more than once but under ten times. The V call is TRBV6-5, the J call TRBJ1-2, with no clear D. Trimming left V 2 bases short and J 6 bases short, with 10 bases between. This CDR3 is 13 amino acids long. The V gene's germline CDR1 is MNHEY and CDR2 SVGAGI. The DNA for the CDR3 is TGTGCCAGCAGTTACCGGGCCTCAGATGGCTACACCTTC. Amino acids: CASSYRASDGYTF.

The chain couples TRBV4-2 to TRBJ2-1; weak D call: TRBD1 (6 bases). The V and J ends lost 1 base and 0 bases respectively, with 13 bases between them. There are 17 residues in the CDR3. The V gene's germline CDR1 is LGHNA and CDR2 YNFKEQ. The CDR3 is CASSQAGATSSYNEQFF. DNA of the CDR3: TGTGCCAGCAGCCAAGCAGGGGCGACAAGCTCCTACAATGAGCAGTTCTTC.

The chain carries TRBV5-1 and TRBJ1-1; 10 nucleotides line up with TRBD1. V dropped 7 bases and J dropped 0; count of bases not matched to a gene: 3. This CDR3 comprises 14 residues. The germline gives CDR1 SGHRS, CDR2 YFSETQ. The CDR3 protein is CASVGQGMNTEAFF. The CDR3 DNA follows: TGCGCCAGCGTGGGACAGGGGATGAACACTGAAGCTTTCTTT.

The CDR3 is CASSIGQGGQETQYF. DNA for the CDR3: TGCGCCAGCAGCATAGGACAGGGGGGGCAAGAGACCCAGTACTTC. V usage is TRBV5-1 and J usage is TRBJ2-5; 10 bases map to TRBD1. With V trimmed by 4 bases and J by 2 bases, 5 bases remained unmatched. Per germline, CDR1 SGHRS and CDR2 YFSETQ. This CDR3 spans 15 amino acids.

This chain connects TRBV2 to TRBJ1-2, with 10 bases matching TRBD1. Germline V lookup: CDR1 SNHLY, CDR2 FYNNEI. The CDR3 length is 18 residues. The trim removed 5 bases at V and 6 bases at J, leaving 18 bases unmatched. CDR3 in DNA: TGTGCCAGCAGTCGGCGGACAGGGGGTTTCTTATTGGCGCATGGCTACACCTTC. Protein product: CASSRRTGGFLLAHGYTF.

The sample holds one count of this clone. V is TRBV6-5 and J is TRBJ1-2, with 7 bases identical to TRBD1. V dropped 6 bases and J dropped 8; count of bases not matched to a gene: 9. The CDR3 length is 13 residues. CDR1 is MNHEY, CDR2 SVGAGI, per germline. Here the CDR3 DNA reads TGTGCCAGCAGGTATCTACAGGGGCGCGGCTACACCTTC. Protein product: CASRYLQGRGYTF.

This chain connects TRBV7-8 to TRBJ2-7; TRBD2 aligns across 12 bases. The junction had 3 bases not matched to a gene; V was cut back by 3 bases and J by 3 bases. Germline V gene sequence: CDR1 SGHVS, CDR2 FQNEAQ. This CDR3 contains 15 residues. In DNA form, the CDR3 reads TGTGCCAGCAGCTTGAGGACTAGCGGGAACTACGAGCAGTACTTC. Translated: CASSLRTSGNYEQYF.